This T cell receptor beta chain was documented in a study of T cell responses to AZD1222 COVID-19 vaccine. Study details: Second-dose schedules of about 4 or about 12 weeks were combined.

Clones were sequenced by immunoSEQ multiplex PCR, and TCRdb holds only the in-frame ones, with some missing. This table holds 150,000 to 200,000 clones, 94% found once. As for this clone: What it recognizes is unknown.

The germline CDR1 and CDR2 sequences are MNHEY and SMNVEV (reference sequence). With 1 base removed from V and 3 bases from J, the gap between germline ends came to 12 bases. This CDR3 has 15 amino acids. Findings of the study overall: Two AZD1222 doses significantly raised spike-specific TCR breadth and depth over controls. Seropositivity was recorded at baseline in only five to seven AZD1222 recipients. Donors, mostly white British, included more females; clonal diversity was possibly underestimated.

This TCR derives from an adult in good health. The chain combines TRBV27 with TRBJ1-2; tentatively, D is TRBD1 (6 bases). The starting material was peripheral blood, obtained on day 0 of AZD1222 vaccination. Written as DNA, the CDR3 is TGTGCCAGCAGTTTATGGGGGAAGGGGGACTATGGCTACACCTTC. This encodes CASSLWGKGDYGYTF.